The rows below give T cell receptor beta chains drawn from one sample of a study of shared clonotypes between healthy human individuals. TCRdb's copy holds only in-frame clones and misses some; the assay was immunoSEQ multiplex PCR. The sample consists of about 2.1 million clones, 93% of them appearing once. Sequencing used naive CD8+ T cells from PBMCs. These receptors were collected from a man younger than 30 in good health. Some clones in this sample may be carry-over from other donors' samples. Both conserved end residues are part of each CDR3. The D gene is left open where the match is weak. Clone size is not always given. Where it is, it says once, few, many or a class for expanded clones.

size,J,D,V,DNA,CDR3
-,TRBJ2-3,-,TRBV21-1,TGTGCCAGCAGCAAAGCTGCGGCGGGAAGCACAGATACGCAGTATTTT,CASSKAAAGSTDTQYF
-,TRBJ2-3,TRBD1,TRBV14,TGTGCCAGCAGCCAAGAGGGGACAGGGACCACAGATACGCAGTATTTT,CASSQEGTGTTDTQYF
-,TRBJ2-7,-,TRBV9,TGTGCCAGCAGCGTAGGTGACGGGAGTCTCAACGAGCAGTACTTC,CASSVGDGSLNEQYF
-,TRBJ1-3,-,TRBV7-9,TGTGCCAGCAGCAACAGACAGGACCCGGACCCGACCTCTGGAAACACCATATATTTT,CASSNRQDPDPTSGNTIYF
-,TRBJ2-1,TRBD2,TRBV30,TGTGCCTGGACCCACAGGCGGGGGGCCCCGAGCTCCTACAATGAGCAGTTCTTC,CAWTHRRGAPSSYNEQFF
-,TRBJ2-1,-,TRBV4-2,TGTGCCAGCAGCCAAGAATGGGACGGGAGCCATTACAATGAGCAGTTCTTC,CASSQEWDGSHYNEQFF
once,TRBJ1-1,TRBD1,TRBV6-7,TGTGCCAGCAGTGACACAGCAGGACAGGGGATGGGGAACACTGAAGCTTTCTTT,CASSDTAGQGMGNTEAFF
-,TRBJ1-3,-,TRBV9,TGTGCCAGCAGCCCCTATTTTTTGGGGGCAAGGTCTGGAAACACCATATATTTT,CASSPYFLGARSGNTIYF
-,TRBJ2-5,TRBD2,TRBV29-1,TGCAGCGTTGAAGATGTAGCGGGAGAGCGGCAAGAGACCCAGTACTTC,CSVEDVAGERQETQYF
-,TRBJ2-5,TRBD2,TRBV6-5,TGTGCCAGCAGCAAATCCGGGACTAGAAAAGAGACCCAGTACTTC,CASSKSGTRKETQYF
-,TRBJ1-3,-,TRBV4-3,TGCGCCAGCAGCCAGTCGGGATTTGGAAACACCATATATTTT,CASSQSGFGNTIYF
-,TRBJ2-7,-,TRBV15,TGTGCCACCAGCAGGGGGGACGGCTACGAGCAGTACTTC,CATSRGDGYEQYF
-,TRBJ2-7,TRBD2,TRBV28,TGTGCCAGCAGCCTCCAGGGACTAGCGGGAAGCGAGCAGTACTTC,CASSLQGLAGSEQYF
-,TRBJ1-5,-,TRBV10-1,TGCGCCAGCACGGGGGCAGGGAGGAGGCAGCCCCAGCATTTT,CASTGAGRRQPQHF
few,TRBJ1-2,-,TRBV29-1,TGCAGCGTTCCTGCCGGCAACTATGGCTACACCTTC,CSVPAGNYGYTF
-,TRBJ2-4,-,TRBV11-2,TGTGCCAGCAGCCTTCTTGGGGGGGCCAAAAACATTCAGTACTTC,CASSLLGGAKNIQYF
-,TRBJ2-3,-,TRBV19,TGTGCCAGTAGATGGGGGGCTAGGAGCACAGATACGCAGTATTTT,CASRWGARSTDTQYF
once,TRBJ2-4,TRBD1,TRBV9,TGTGCCAGCAGCGTAGAAGGGACAGGCAGTGGCATTCAGTACTTC,CASSVEGTGSGIQYF
-,TRBJ2-1,TRBD2,TRBV27,TGTGCCAGCAGTTTGGGGAGGGGCCGAGGCTCCTACAATGAGCAGTTCTTC,CASSLGRGRGSYNEQFF
-,TRBJ2-1,TRBD1,TRBV4-3,TGCGCCAGCAGCCAAGATGAGGACAGGGAGATTAGAAATGAGCAGTTCTTC,CASSQDEDREIRNEQFF
-,TRBJ2-1,-,TRBV27,TGTGCCAGCAGCCTCGGGCATGAGCAGTTCTTC,CASSLGHEQFF
-,TRBJ2-5,TRBD1,TRBV11-2,TGTGCCAGCAGCTCCCGGGACAGGGATATAACCCAGTACTTC,CASSSRDRDITQYF
-,TRBJ2-3,-,TRBV4-2,TGTGCCAGCAGCCAAGAGAGGCCCGGAGTGATAGATACGCAGTATTTT,CASSQERPGVIDTQYF
-,TRBJ2-7,-,TRBV14,TGTGCCAGCAGCCAAGATGGCGGGCCAGGCGAGCAGTACTTC,CASSQDGGPGEQYF
-,TRBJ1-3,-,TRBV13,TGTGCCAGCAGCTTCGCCCGCTCTGGAAACACCATATATTTT,CASSFARSGNTIYF
-,TRBJ2-7,-,TRBV28,TGTGCCAGCAGTTTGAGGGGTAGCCCCTACGAGCAGTACTTC,CASSLRGSPYEQYF
-,TRBJ1-2,-,TRBV19,TGTGCCAGTAGTCCCCCTGAGGCCCACTACTATGGCTACACCTTC,CASSPPEAHYYGYTF
-,TRBJ2-7,TRBD2,TRBV4-1,TGCGCCAGCAGCCAAGGGTCTAGCGGGGTCCCTCACGAGCAGTACTTC,CASSQGSSGVPHEQYF
-,TRBJ2-7,-,TRBV6-1,TGTGCCAGCAGTGGAGGGAGAACCTACGAGCAGTACTTC,CASSGGRTYEQYF
-,TRBJ2-7,-,TRBV7-9,TGTGCCAGCAGCTTTGCGTTCAGCTCCTACGAGCAGTACTTC,CASSFAFSSYEQYF
-,TRBJ2-1,-,TRBV19,TGTGCCAGTAGAAGGGCGGGTAATGAGCAGTTCTTC,CASRRAGNEQFF
-,TRBJ2-7,TRBD1,TRBV27,TGTGCCAGCAGTTCACTACGGCAACCAGACAGGGCCCGCGTCTACGAGCAGTACTTC,CASSSLRQPDRARVYEQYF
-,TRBJ1-5,-,TRBV28,TGTGCCAGCAGTTCCCGAGGGCAGGGCAATCAGCCCCAGCATTTT,CASSSRGQGNQPQHF
once,TRBJ2-5,TRBD1,TRBV19,TGTGCCAGTAGTATAGGGACAGGGGGCCGGGAGACCCAGTACTTC,CASSIGTGGRETQYF
-,TRBJ1-3,TRBD1,TRBV27,TGTGCCAGCAGTCCCTCAACAGGGGGCTCTGGAAACACCATATATTTT,CASSPSTGGSGNTIYF
-,TRBJ1-4,-,TRBV27,TGTGCCAGCAGTCCAGCACTGAAACAGACAGGCCCCAAAAAACTGTTTTTT,CASSPALKQTGPKKLFF
-,TRBJ2-1,TRBD2,TRBV5-6,TGTGCCAGCAGCTTGGGGTCGGGACTAGCCTACAATGAGCAGTTCTTC,CASSLGSGLAYNEQFF
-,TRBJ1-2,-,TRBV28,TGTGCCAGCAGTTTCCCGCGCGGCCCAGGGGCCTGGGGCTATGGCTACACCTTC,CASSFPRGPGAWGYGYTF